One sample yielded the 12 T cell receptor beta chains listed below, sequenced in a study of cytomegalovirus exposure and HLA in healthy donors. 13 Jbeta primers and 60 Vbeta primers were used for the PCR. Repertoires were generated with immunoSEQ multiplex PCR, while TCRdb's copy carries only in-frame clones and drops some. The profile shows over 95,000 clones, about 79% of them singletons. The sample consisted of PBMCs. The source is a human donor in good health.

The J gene is TRBJ1-1, the V gene TRBV6-5, with TRBD1 as a possible D gene (5 bases). The ends were cut back, 2 bases at V and 0 bases at J, with 7 bases in the middle. The CDR3 runs to 14 residues. Germline V gives CDR1 MNHEY, CDR2 SVGAGI. The CDR3 region is CASSYDSLNTEAFF. As DNA, the CDR3 is TGTGCCAGCAGTTACGACAGCCTGAACACTGAAGCTTTCTTT.

The rearrangement links TRBV28 to TRBJ1-5, with a possible D match to TRBD1 (6 bases). Germline V lookup: CDR1 MDHEN, CDR2 SYDVKM. The CDR3 totals 14 residues. V shed 5 bases and J shed 6 bases, with 14 bases lying between them. The CDR3, as DNA: TGTGCCAGCAGTCCTGACAGGATATTTCAGCCCCAGCATTTT. Translating gives CASSPDRIFQPQHF.

This clone came up a few times. V gene TRBV28 combines with J gene TRBJ2-7, with a possible D match to TRBD1 (6 bases). The CDR3 length is 13 residues. Germline V gives CDR1 MDHEN, CDR2 SYDVKM. V lost 7 bases and J 3 bases, leaving 13 bases between the germline ends. CDR3 bases: TGTGCCAGCACCCACCCACAGGGCTACGAGCAGTACTTC. This translates into CASTHPQGYEQYF.

The V and J genes are TRBV5-1 and TRBJ1-3; a possible D gene is TRBD1 (6 bases). V shed 1 base and J shed 3 bases, with 14 bases lying between them. CDR1 and CDR2 (germline): SGHRS, YFSETQ. This CDR3 comprises 16 residues. The CDR3 bases are TGCGCCAGCAGCTTGTCAGGGGCGGTCAGTGGAAACACCATATATTTT. As protein: CASSLSGAVSGNTIYF.

V is TRBV5-1 and J is TRBJ1-1; 10 nucleotides match TRBD1. The V gene end was trimmed by 0 bases and the J gene end by 10 bases; junction bases not matched to a gene: 12. This CDR3 comprises 16 residues. Per the germline V gene, CDR1 is SGHRS and CDR2 is YFSETQ. The CDR3 reads CASSLGGRQGARLAFF. CDR3 sequence (DNA): TGCGCCAGCAGCTTGGGGGGCCGACAGGGGGCTAGATTAGCTTTCTTT.

To note about this clone: At one end, the junction sequence differs from germline, possibly due to a read error. The V gene is TRBV7-7, the J gene TRBJ2-1; maybe TRBD1 (5 bases). The length of the CDR3 is 15 residues. The V gene's germline CDR1 is SSHAT and CDR2 FNYEAQ (reference sequence). The DNA of the CDR3 is TGTGCTAGCAGCTTAGGCCAGGGCTCCTACAATGAGCAGTTCTTC. Translating it yields CASSLGQGSYNEQFF.

The rearrangement links TRBV18 to TRBJ1-5; 8 positions match TRBD1. J gave up 7 bases and V 3 bases, and 8 bases lay outside the gene matches. Germline lookup yields CDR1 KGHSH and CDR2 LQKENI. The CDR3 sequence is 15 residues long. The CDR3: CASSPDRGRNQPQHF. The CDR3 region has the DNA TGTGCCAGCTCACCCGACAGGGGTAGGAACCAGCCCCAGCATTTT. Full variable domain (remainder filled in from reference TRBV18 and TRBJ1-5): NAGVMQNPRHLVRRRGQEARLRCSPMKGHSHVYWYRQLPEEGLKFMVYLQKENIIDESGMPKERFSAEFPKEGPSILRIQQVVRGDSAAYFCASSPDRGRNQPQHFGDGTRLSIL.

This clone was seen once. The J gene is TRBJ2-7, the V gene TRBV2; 7 positions agree with TRBD1. The CDR3 runs 15 residues. In germline, CDR1 is SNHLY, CDR2 FYNNEI. J was trimmed by 9 bases and V by 6 bases; bases with no gene match: 17. CDR3 nucleotide sequence: TGTGCCAGCAGCCCCTCCGGGACAGCCATTATTGGGCAGTACTTC. This translates into CASSPSGTAIIGQYF.

In its sample, this clone was seen a few times. The sample holds other DNA sequences that translate to the same CDR3. The CDR3 reads CASSLQGNQPQHF. The CDR3 DNA reads TGTGCCAGCAGCTTACAGGGGAATCAGCCCCAGCATTTT. The rearrangement joins TRBV7-9 to TRBJ1-5; D may be TRBD1 (6 bases). Germline V gives CDR1 SEHNR, CDR2 FQNEAQ (reference sequence). V was cut by 2 bases and J by 4 bases, with 6 bases left in between. The CDR3 runs to 13 residues.

This clone showed up just a few times. This sequence joins TRBV11-2 and TRBJ2-3; D is unclear. Germline V CDR1 and CDR2: SGHAT, FQNNGV. This CDR3 has 14 residues. V lost 3 bases and J lost 3, with 10 bases in between. The CDR3 DNA reads as TGTGCCAGCAGCTTCGGTTCGCGTACAGATACGCAGTATTTT. Protein product: CASSFGSRTDTQYF. The variable domain in full, completed from reference TRBV11-2 and TRBJ2-3, reads EAGVAQSPRYKIIEKRQSVAFWCNPISGHATLYWYQQILGQGPKLLIQFQNNGVVDDSQLPKDRFSAERLKGVDSTLKIQPAKLEDSAVYLCASSFGSRTDTQYFGPGTRLTVL.

In its sample, this clone was seen a few times. The V call is TRBV6-5, the J call TRBJ1-1, with D tentatively TRBD1 (6 bases). V was trimmed by 5 bases and J by 8 bases, leaving 15 bases between them. CDR1 and CDR2 from the germline V gene are MNHEY and SVGAGI. CDR3 length: 13 amino acids. Here the CDR3 DNA reads TGTGCCAGCAGTCTCGACAGGATAGGGGAAGCTTTCTTT. Its protein is CASSLDRIGEAFF.

The chain combines TRBV7-2 with TRBJ1-5, with a weak D call TRBD1 (6 bases). Germline CDR1 and CDR2: SGHTA and FQGNSA. V lost 7 bases to trimming and J lost 6 bases, with 16 bases between them. CDR3 length: 14 amino acids. Here the CDR3 reads CASTQGFEGQPQHF. The DNA for the CDR3 is TGTGCCAGCACCCAGGGGTTTGAAGGTCAGCCCCAGCATTTT.